These T cell receptor beta chains were read from a single sample in a study of blood T cell repertoires in COVID-19. Profiled with immunoSEQ multiplex PCR; TCRdb holds only in-frame clones, not every one. The sample yields about 44,000 clones, about four fifths seen once. What was sequenced was peripheral blood. The receptors here all came from a woman between 65 and 79 years old with acute or convalescent COVID-19. Each CDR3 is given with its conserved first and last residue. Each record gives: clone size, V gene, D gene, J gene, CDR3 protein, CDR3 DNA. D genes are given only for firm matches. Expanded clones get a size class; other rows say once, few or many, or leave the size out.

abundance: few
v_gene: TRBV7-8
d_gene: .
j_gene: TRBJ2-1
CDR3aa: CASSLLPGENEQFF
CDR3nt: TGTGCCAGCAGCTTACTTCCGGGAGAAAATGAGCAGTTCTTC

abundance: .
v_gene: TRBV19
d_gene: TRBD2
j_gene: TRBJ2-3
CDR3aa: CASRDSGRAYTQYF
CDR3nt: TGTGCCAGTAGGGATAGCGGGAGGGCGTATACGCAGTATTTT

abundance: few
v_gene: TRBV2
d_gene: .
j_gene: TRBJ1-5
CDR3aa: CASSEARGYQPQHF
CDR3nt: TGTGCCAGCAGTGAAGCCCGAGGTTATCAGCCCCAGCATTTT

abundance: .
v_gene: TRBV2
d_gene: TRBD2
j_gene: TRBJ2-7
CDR3aa: CASSETSGRFYEQYF
CDR3nt: TGTGCCAGCAGTGAAACTAGCGGGAGGTTCTACGAGCAGTACTTC

abundance: .
v_gene: TRBV30
d_gene: .
j_gene: TRBJ1-1
CDR3aa: CAWSNRVTDTEAFF
CDR3nt: TGTGCCTGGAGTAACAGGGTGACGGACACTGAAGCTTTCTTT

abundance: .
v_gene: TRBV4-3
d_gene: TRBD1
j_gene: TRBJ2-5
CDR3aa: CASSRRTGTGETQYF
CDR3nt: TGCGCCAGCAGCAGACGGACAGGGACGGGGGAGACCCAGTACTTC

abundance: few
v_gene: TRBV29-1
d_gene: .
j_gene: TRBJ1-1
CDR3aa: CSVRRGGETEAFF
CDR3nt: TGCAGCGTACGCAGGGGAGGGGAGACTGAAGCTTTCTTT

abundance: .
v_gene: TRBV28
d_gene: TRBD1
j_gene: TRBJ1-6
CDR3aa: CASSPVPGQGLALHF
CDR3nt: TGTGCCAGCAGCCCTGTCCCGGGACAGGGTTTGGCCCTCCACTTT

abundance: .
v_gene: TRBV28
d_gene: .
j_gene: TRBJ1-2
CDR3aa: CASRVGAGEYGYTF
CDR3nt: TGTGCCAGCCGCGTCGGGGCGGGGGAATATGGCTACACCTTC

abundance: .
v_gene: TRBV19
d_gene: .
j_gene: TRBJ2-6
CDR3aa: CASSISVSGANVLTF
CDR3nt: TGTGCCAGTAGTATCAGCGTCTCTGGGGCCAACGTCCTGACTTTC

abundance: .
v_gene: TRBV18
d_gene: TRBD1
j_gene: TRBJ1-6
CDR3aa: CASSPRDSGNSPLHF
CDR3nt: TGTGCCAGCTCACCACGGGACAGCGGAAATTCACCCCTCCACTTT

abundance: .
v_gene: TRBV3-1/TRBV3-2
d_gene: TRBD1
j_gene: TRBJ1-2
CDR3aa: CASSQLTGGASANYGYTF
CDR3nt: TGTGCCAGCAGCCAACTCACAGGGGGCGCGTCCGCTAACTATGGCTACACCTTC

abundance: .
v_gene: TRBV23-1
d_gene: .
j_gene: TRBJ2-2
CDR3aa: CASSQSTVTGELFF
CDR3nt: TGCGCCAGCAGTCAATCGACAGTTACCGGGGAGCTGTTTTTT

abundance: .
v_gene: TRBV29-1
d_gene: TRBD1
j_gene: TRBJ1-2
CDR3aa: CSVDRPKDRDYGYTF
CDR3nt: TGCAGCGTTGACCGCCCAAAAGACAGGGACTATGGCTACACCTTC

abundance: few
v_gene: TRBV5-4
d_gene: TRBD1
j_gene: TRBJ1-6
CDR3aa: CASSLGDRNSPLHF
CDR3nt: TGTGCCAGCAGCTTGGGGGACAGGAATTCACCCCTCCACTTT

abundance: .
v_gene: TRBV9
d_gene: TRBD2
j_gene: TRBJ2-1
CDR3aa: CASSSTGGSYNEQFF
CDR3nt: TGTGCCAGCAGCTCAACGGGAGGATCTTATAATGAGCAGTTCTTC

abundance: once
v_gene: TRBV6-5
d_gene: TRBD2
j_gene: TRBJ2-7
CDR3aa: CASSYDGRASYEQYF
CDR3nt: TGTGCCAGCAGTTACGACGGGAGGGCCTCCTACGAGCAGTACTTC

abundance: .
v_gene: TRBV6-1
d_gene: .
j_gene: TRBJ1-6
CDR3aa: CASSESVGRGNSPLHF
CDR3nt: TGTGCCAGCAGTGAAAGTGTAGGGAGGGGTAATTCACCCCTCCACTTT

abundance: .
v_gene: TRBV7-8
d_gene: .
j_gene: TRBJ2-1
CDR3aa: CASSSGGHEQFF
CDR3nt: TGTGCCAGCAGCTCGGGCGGGCATGAGCAGTTCTTC

abundance: .
v_gene: TRBV12-5
d_gene: .
j_gene: TRBJ2-3
CDR3aa: CASGLINTDTQYF
CDR3nt: TGTGCTAGTGGTCTAATAAACACAGATACGCAGTATTTT

abundance: few
v_gene: TRBV28
d_gene: .
j_gene: TRBJ1-4
CDR3aa: CASSFRQTVTNEKLFF
CDR3nt: TGTGCCAGCAGTTTCCGACAGACAGTTACTAATGAAAAACTGTTTTTT

abundance: .
v_gene: TRBV24-1
d_gene: TRBD2
j_gene: TRBJ2-3
CDR3aa: CATSDMTGTSGDTQYF
CDR3nt: TGTGCCACCAGTGACATGACCGGGACTAGCGGAGATACGCAGTATTTT

abundance: .
v_gene: TRBV7-2
d_gene: TRBD2
j_gene: TRBJ2-1
CDR3aa: CASSLQAGGSNEQFF
CDR3nt: TGTGCCAGCAGCTTACAAGCGGGAGGGAGTAATGAGCAGTTCTTC

abundance: .
v_gene: TRBV5-1
d_gene: .
j_gene: TRBJ2-3
CDR3aa: CASSYGGVADTQYF
CDR3nt: TGCGCCAGCAGCTACGGGGGAGTGGCAGATACGCAGTATTTT

abundance: few
v_gene: TRBV7-2
d_gene: .
j_gene: TRBJ2-7
CDR3aa: CASSGRAPPYEQYF
CDR3nt: TGTGCCAGCAGCGGGCGGGCTCCTCCCTACGAGCAGTACTTC

abundance: .
v_gene: TRBV15
d_gene: TRBD1
j_gene: TRBJ1-2
CDR3aa: CATSRDGTGFYGYTF
CDR3nt: TGTGCCACCAGCAGAGATGGGACAGGCTTCTATGGCTACACCTTC

abundance: .
v_gene: TRBV29-1
d_gene: .
j_gene: TRBJ1-4
CDR3aa: CSVGGPGTSNEKLFF
CDR3nt: TGCAGCGTTGGGGGGCCCGGGACAAGTAATGAAAAACTGTTTTTT

abundance: .
v_gene: TRBV6-2/TRBV6-3
d_gene: .
j_gene: TRBJ1-1
CDR3aa: CASSPLRDTNTEAFF
CDR3nt: TGTGCCAGCAGTCCCCTCCGGGACACGAACACTGAAGCTTTCTTT

abundance: few
v_gene: TRBV5-6
d_gene: .
j_gene: TRBJ2-7
CDR3aa: CASSLEGRGTYEQYF
CDR3nt: TGTGCCAGCAGCTTGGAGGGGAGGGGGACCTACGAGCAGTACTTC

abundance: .
v_gene: TRBV28
d_gene: TRBD1
j_gene: TRBJ2-7
CDR3aa: CASSSLVGTGLTREYRREQYF
CDR3nt: TGTGCCAGCAGTAGTTTAGTTGGGACAGGGCTGACCCGGGAGTACCGTCGCGAGCAGTACTTC

abundance: .
v_gene: TRBV7-9
d_gene: .
j_gene: TRBJ2-7
CDR3aa: CASSPVGAGRLHEQYF
CDR3nt: TGTGCCAGCAGCCCCGTGGGGGCGGGCCGCCTCCACGAGCAGTACTTC

abundance: few
v_gene: TRBV5-1
d_gene: TRBD1
j_gene: TRBJ2-7
CDR3aa: CASSLPLGGNEQYF
CDR3nt: TGCGCCAGCAGCCTTCCGTTAGGGGGCAACGAGCAGTACTTC

abundance: once
v_gene: TRBV11-3
d_gene: TRBD2
j_gene: TRBJ2-3
CDR3aa: CASSSGVSGRVADTQYF
CDR3nt: TGTGCCAGCAGCAGTGGGGTCAGCGGGAGGGTCGCCGATACGCAGTATTTT

abundance: .
v_gene: TRBV19
d_gene: TRBD1
j_gene: TRBJ1-1
CDR3aa: CASSIEGQGRAFF
CDR3nt: TGTGCCAGTAGTATAGAGGGACAGGGGAGGGCTTTCTTT

abundance: .
v_gene: TRBV27
d_gene: .
j_gene: TRBJ2-1
CDR3aa: CASSSGAPYNEQFF
CDR3nt: TGTGCCAGCAGTTCCGGAGCACCCTACAATGAGCAGTTCTTC

abundance: few
v_gene: TRBV3-1/TRBV3-2
d_gene: .
j_gene: TRBJ1-3
CDR3aa: CASSQYLISGNTIYF
CDR3nt: TGTGCCAGCAGCCAATATTTAATCTCTGGAAACACCATATATTTT

abundance: .
v_gene: TRBV12-3/TRBV12-4
d_gene: TRBD1
j_gene: TRBJ2-4
CDR3aa: CASRGDRDGIQYF
CDR3nt: TGTGCCAGCAGAGGGGACAGGGACGGGATTCAGTACTTC

abundance: .
v_gene: TRBV7-7
d_gene: TRBD1
j_gene: TRBJ2-5
CDR3aa: CASSRQGLGETQYF
CDR3nt: TGTGCTAGCAGCCGACAGGGTTTGGGAGAGACCCAGTACTTC

abundance: .
v_gene: TRBV11-2
d_gene: .
j_gene: TRBJ2-3
CDR3aa: CASRDVRWGPGGTDTQYF
CDR3nt: TGTGCCAGCAGAGACGTTAGGTGGGGTCCGGGGGGCACAGATACGCAGTATTTT

abundance: .
v_gene: TRBV19
d_gene: TRBD1
j_gene: TRBJ2-7
CDR3aa: CASTTAGGYEQYF
CDR3nt: TGTGCCAGTACCACGGCAGGGGGCTACGAGCAGTACTTC